This is a list of T cell receptor beta chains from one sample in a study of blood T cell repertoires in COVID-19. Here immunoSEQ multiplex PCR was the method, and the copy in TCRdb shows in-frame clones only, minus some. This table has under 150,000 clones, roughly 84% appearing once. Sample: PBMCs or T cells enriched from blood (not recorded which). Receptors originate from a woman in her 50s who had been exposed to COVID-19. The CDR3 runs from the conserved cysteine through the conserved F or W. Each record gives: CDR3 protein, CDR3 DNA, CDR3 length, J gene, D gene, V gene, clone size. D genes are given only for firm matches. Clone size, where shown, is once, few, many, or a class for clones that have expanded.

CDR3aa: CASSRGDRGINEQFF
CDR3nt: TGTGCCAGCAGTCGCGGGGACAGAGGGATAAATGAGCAGTTCTTC
len: 15
j_gene: TRBJ2-1
d_gene: .
v_gene: TRBV14
abundance: once

CDR3aa: CASSFSGQETQYF
CDR3nt: TGTGCCAGCAGCTTTAGCGGCCAAGAGACCCAGTACTTC
len: 13
j_gene: TRBJ2-5
d_gene: .
v_gene: TRBV7-9
abundance: .

CDR3aa: CASLDRPSNQPQHF
CDR3nt: TGTGCCAGCCTGGACAGACCTAGCAATCAGCCCCAGCATTTT
len: 14
j_gene: TRBJ1-5
d_gene: .
v_gene: TRBV19
abundance: .

CDR3aa: CASSQAGGVTGNTIYF
CDR3nt: TGTGCCAGCAGCCAAGCCGGAGGAGTGACGGGAAACACCATATATTTT
len: 16
j_gene: TRBJ1-3
d_gene: .
v_gene: TRBV3-1/TRBV3-2
abundance: .

CDR3aa: CASSPRNSAYEQYF
CDR3nt: TGTGCCAGCAGTCCCCGGAATAGCGCCTACGAGCAGTACTTC
len: 14
j_gene: TRBJ2-7
d_gene: .
v_gene: TRBV27
abundance: once

CDR3aa: CASGRERTYNEQFF
CDR3nt: TGTGCCAGCGGGAGGGAGCGAACCTACAATGAGCAGTTCTTC
len: 14
j_gene: TRBJ2-1
d_gene: TRBD2
v_gene: TRBV5-8
abundance: .

CDR3aa: CASSRRQGAQNEQYF
CDR3nt: TGTGCCAGCAGCCGCCGACAGGGGGCGCAGAACGAGCAGTACTTC
len: 15
j_gene: TRBJ2-7
d_gene: TRBD1
v_gene: TRBV11-2
abundance: .

CDR3aa: CASSSLATGGSYNEQFF
CDR3nt: TGTGCCAGCAGTTCACTCGCTACAGGGGGCTCCTACAATGAGCAGTTCTTC
len: 17
j_gene: TRBJ2-1
d_gene: TRBD1
v_gene: TRBV27
abundance: .

CDR3aa: CASILTGDSEQFF
CDR3nt: TGTGCCAGTATCCTCACAGGGGACTCCGAGCAGTTCTTC
len: 13
j_gene: TRBJ2-1
d_gene: .
v_gene: TRBV19
abundance: .

CDR3aa: CASSPQGDTYEQYF
CDR3nt: TGTGCCAGCAGCCCCCAAGGGGACACCTACGAGCAGTACTTC
len: 14
j_gene: TRBJ2-7
d_gene: .
v_gene: TRBV6-5
abundance: many

CDR3aa: CASNGQGGPWSTDTQYF
CDR3nt: TGTGCCAGCAACGGACAGGGGGGGCCTTGGAGCACAGATACGCAGTATTTT
len: 17
j_gene: TRBJ2-3
d_gene: TRBD1
v_gene: TRBV2
abundance: .

CDR3aa: CASSLGRILSGRANEQFF
CDR3nt: TGTGCCAGCAGCTTGGGGAGAATTCTGTCCGGGAGGGCCAATGAGCAGTTCTTC
len: 18
j_gene: TRBJ2-1
d_gene: TRBD2
v_gene: TRBV5-6
abundance: .

CDR3aa: CASRSTGVTEAFF
CDR3nt: TGTGCCAGCAGAAGTACAGGGGTCACTGAAGCTTTCTTT
len: 13
j_gene: TRBJ1-1
d_gene: TRBD1
v_gene: TRBV12-3/TRBV12-4
abundance: .

CDR3aa: CASSFHPGGGQYF
CDR3nt: TGTGCCAGCAGCTTCCACCCAGGGGGTGGGCAGTATTTT
len: 13
j_gene: TRBJ2-3
d_gene: TRBD1
v_gene: TRBV7-2
abundance: .

CDR3aa: CASSRDRGNVLAFF
CDR3nt: TGTGCCAGCAGCCGGGACAGGGGGAATGTGTTGGCTTTCTTT
len: 14
j_gene: TRBJ1-1
d_gene: TRBD1
v_gene: TRBV14
abundance: few

CDR3aa: CASSPNQGVTEAFF
CDR3nt: TGTGCCAGCAGCCCAAACCAGGGCGTCACTGAAGCTTTCTTT
len: 14
j_gene: TRBJ1-1
d_gene: .
v_gene: TRBV7-3
abundance: few

CDR3aa: CASTLVGSGGETQYF
CDR3nt: TGTGCCAGCACCTTGGTGGGCTCCGGGGGAGAGACCCAGTACTTC
len: 15
j_gene: TRBJ2-5
d_gene: .
v_gene: TRBV7-2
abundance: .

CDR3aa: CATSRGGGVGGELFF
CDR3nt: TGTGCCACCAGCAGAGGTGGAGGGGTCGGCGGGGAGCTGTTTTTT
len: 15
j_gene: TRBJ2-2
d_gene: .
v_gene: TRBV15
abundance: .

CDR3aa: CASSLARSGKETQYF
CDR3nt: TGCGCCAGCAGCTTGGCCAGGTCGGGGAAAGAGACCCAGTACTTC
len: 15
j_gene: TRBJ2-5
d_gene: .
v_gene: TRBV5-1
abundance: .

CDR3aa: CASSPRTGNEQYF
CDR3nt: TGTGCCAGCAGCCCCCGGACAGGGAACGAGCAGTACTTC
len: 13
j_gene: TRBJ2-7
d_gene: TRBD1
v_gene: TRBV14
abundance: many

CDR3aa: CASSITAGGDTQYF
CDR3nt: TGTGCCAGTAGTATTACAGCGGGGGGGGATACGCAGTATTTT
len: 14
j_gene: TRBJ2-3
d_gene: TRBD2
v_gene: TRBV19
abundance: .

CDR3aa: CASSSLDGDYGYTF
CDR3nt: TGTGCCAGCAGCAGTCTCGACGGGGACTATGGCTACACCTTC
len: 14
j_gene: TRBJ1-2
d_gene: .
v_gene: TRBV3-1/TRBV3-2
abundance: few

CDR3aa: CASSRFGLAGGLDLLETQYF
CDR3nt: TGTGCCAGCAGTCGGTTCGGACTAGCGGGGGGCCTGGACCTCTTGGAGACCCAGTACTTC
len: 20
j_gene: TRBJ2-5
d_gene: TRBD2
v_gene: TRBV6-6
abundance: .

CDR3aa: CASGSRNGDRANYGYTF
CDR3nt: TGTGCTAGTGGTTCTCGGAACGGGGACAGGGCCAACTATGGCTACACCTTC
len: 17
j_gene: TRBJ1-2
d_gene: TRBD1
v_gene: TRBV12-5
abundance: .

CDR3aa: CASSLGTSLYNEQFF
CDR3nt: TGCGCCAGCAGCTTAGGAACTAGTCTCTACAATGAGCAGTTCTTC
len: 15
j_gene: TRBJ2-1
d_gene: .
v_gene: TRBV5-1
abundance: .